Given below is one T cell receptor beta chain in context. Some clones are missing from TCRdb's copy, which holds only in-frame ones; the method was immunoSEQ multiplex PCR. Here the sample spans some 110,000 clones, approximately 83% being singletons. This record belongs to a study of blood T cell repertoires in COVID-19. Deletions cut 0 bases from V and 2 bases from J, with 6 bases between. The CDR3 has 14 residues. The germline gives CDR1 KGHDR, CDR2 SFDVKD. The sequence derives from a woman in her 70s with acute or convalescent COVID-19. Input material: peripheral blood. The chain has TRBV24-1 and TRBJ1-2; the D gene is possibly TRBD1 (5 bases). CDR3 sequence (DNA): TGTGCCACCAGTGATTTGAGGGGAAACTATGGCTACACCTTC. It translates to CATSDLRGNYGYTF.